Below, 25 T cell receptor beta chains from the same sample are listed, as sequenced in a study of metastatic and nonmetastatic thyroid tumors. TCRdb reanalyzed the PCR reads via MiXCR. This sample has fewer than 50,000 clones; roughly 15% occur once, and the top ten carry about 20%. The entire patient cohort was treatment-naive prior to thyroid surgery. Sequences were obtained from blood. The origin of the receptors is a female donor with papillary thyroid cancer or a benign thyroid nodule (not recorded which). Some clones in this sample may be carry-over from other donors' samples.

This clone was counted at least ten times. This chain links TRBV7-9 with TRBJ2-6; 10 bases fit TRBD1. Germline V gene sequence: CDR1 SEHNR, CDR2 FQNEAQ (reference sequence). The CDR3 runs 19 residues. Germline trimming cut 5 bases from V and 0 bases from J; bases unmatched to any gene: 10. As DNA, the CDR3 is TGTGCCAGCAGCGACCCGACAGGGGGCGACCCCTCTGGGGCCAACGTCCTGACTTTC. Protein: CASSDPTGGDPSGANVLTF.

Regarding this clone: One end of the junction fails to match germline, which may point to a read error. CDR3 in amino acids: CSAREVVYEHYF. The DNA of the CDR3 is TGCAGTGCTAGAGAGGTTGTTTACGAGCATTACTTC. V and J are TRBV20-1 and TRBJ2-7; no clear D. Germline V lookup: CDR1 DFQATT, CDR2 SNEGSKA (reference sequence). This CDR3 comprises 12 residues.

Ten or more counts support this clone. The chain links TRBV29-1 to TRBJ2-7, with D perhaps matching TRBD1 (6 bases). Between the trimmed V and J ends, which lost 5 bases and 5 bases, there was a span of 13 bases. This CDR3 contains 12 residues. Germline V gene data show CDR1 as SQVTM and CDR2 as ANQGSEA. This chain's CDR3 is CSVSMSGDEQYF. The CDR3 region has the DNA TGCAGCGTTAGTATGTCAGGGGACGAGCAGTACTTC.

This clone was seen many times. Other DNA sequences in this sample translate to the same CDR3. The chain uses TRBV2 and TRBJ2-3; a possible D gene is TRBD2 (5 bases). CDR3 length: 14 residues. V shed 6 bases and J shed 2 bases, with 12 bases lying between them. CDR1 and CDR2 from the germline V gene are SNHLY and FYNNEI. CDR3: CASSAGLDTDTQYF. The CDR3, as DNA: TGTGCCAGCAGCGCCGGACTGGACACAGATACGCAGTATTTT.

This clone appeared many times. J is TRBJ1-1 and V is TRBV12-3 or TRBV12-4, with a tentative D call TRBD1 (6 bases). The CDR3 covers 13 residues. V was pared by 3 bases and J by 3 bases, with 8 bases between. CDR3 loop: CASSFHRDTEAFF. The CDR3 nucleotides are TGTGCCAGCAGTTTCCACAGGGACACTGAAGCTTTCTTT.

This clone has just one count. The rearrangement joins TRBV18 to TRBJ1-2; 11 nucleotides line up with TRBD1. The length of the CDR3 is 16 residues. J was trimmed by 3 bases and V by 3 bases; bases with no gene match: 6. Germline values: CDR1 KGHSH, CDR2 LQKENI. Here the CDR3 DNA reads TGTGCCAGCTCACCCGGGACAGGGGGGGCTTACTATGGCTACACCTTC. Protein product: CASSPGTGGAYYGYTF.

Details on this clone: An end of the junction does not agree with germline; a read error may underlie this. The rearrangement uses TRBV10-2 and TRBJ2-7; D is uncertain. The CDR3 has 15 amino acids. Germline loops: CDR1 WSHSY, CDR2 SAAADI. The CDR3 sequence is CAGSESGNWASYQYF. CDR3 DNA: TGCGCCGGCAGTGAGTCAGGAAATTGGGCAAGCTACCAGTACTTC.

This clone has at least ten counts. This chain joins TRBV30 and TRBJ1-1; possibly TRBD1 for D (5 bases). Germline V gene sequence: CDR1 GTSNPN, CDR2 SVGIG (reference sequence). The length of the CDR3 is 12 residues. Trimming shortened V by 3 bases and J by 8 bases, and 13 bases separated the two germline ends. Here the CDR3 reads CAWRTGTGEAFF. DNA of the CDR3: TGTGCCTGGAGAACTGGAACAGGAGAAGCTTTCTTT.

In its sample, this clone was seen many times. J is TRBJ1-1 and V is TRBV5-1, with D possibly matching TRBD1 (6 bases). V was shortened by 3 bases and J by 2 bases, with 11 bases between the two germline ends. The germline V gene encodes CDR1 SGHRS and CDR2 YFSETQ. The CDR3 is 14 residues long. The CDR3: CASSSQGTNTEAFF. In DNA form, the CDR3 reads TGCGCCAGCAGCTCGCAGGGGACCAACACTGAAGCTTTCTTT.

The table lists this clone with a few counts. A single base separates this from a much larger clone, so it may be a read error. The conserved phenylalanine or tryptophan is not found at the CDR3 terminus, so this likely reflects a read error. The genes are TRBV20-1 and TRBJ1-2, with 7 nucleotides matching TRBD1. This CDR3 comprises 12 residues. V shed 6 bases and J 2 bases; nucleotides not matched to a gene: 3. CDR1 is DFQATT and CDR2 is SNEGSKA in the germline V gene (reference sequence). CDR3 sequence: CSANRGNYGYTL. DNA for the CDR3: TGCAGTGCCAACAGGGGAAACTATGGCTACACCCTC.

This clone showed up many times. The chain has TRBV10-1 and TRBJ2-7; D may be TRBD1 (6 bases). V dropped 3 bases and J dropped 3 bases, with 9 bases sitting between them. Germline lookup yields CDR1 WNHNN and CDR2 SYGVQD (reference sequence). The CDR3 runs 13 residues. In DNA, the CDR3 is TGCGCCAGCAGTGACGAACAGGGCTACGAGCAGTACTTC. Its protein is CASSDEQGYEQYF.

This clone has ten or more counts. The rearrangement uses TRBV9 and TRBJ1-1; TRBD1 matches at 9 bases. The V gene's germline CDR1 is SGDLS and CDR2 YYNGEE. The V gene end was trimmed by 5 bases and the J gene end by 4 bases; junction bases not matched to a gene: 9. CDR3 length: 15 amino acids. This CDR3 reads CASSELGQGSTEAFF. DNA of the CDR3: TGTGCCAGCAGTGAACTGGGACAGGGTAGCACTGAAGCTTTCTTT.

This clone was detected many times. The chain carries TRBV7-9 and TRBJ1-1; unclear D gene. The germline V gene has CDR1 SEHNR and CDR2 FQNEAQ (reference sequence). The CDR3 length is 12 residues. Trimming cost V 6 bases and J 4 bases, with 9 bases left between them. The CDR3 spells CASSHDGTEAFF. CDR3 nucleotide sequence: TGTGCCAGCAGTCATGACGGCACTGAAGCTTTCTTT.

This clone was seen at least ten times. The chain joins TRBV20-1 to TRBJ2-7; 11 nucleotides line up with TRBD2. Germline CDR1 and CDR2: DFQATT and SNEGSKA (reference sequence). The CDR3 runs 14 residues. Trimming cost V 0 bases and J 3 bases; bases outside gene matches: 1. As DNA, the CDR3 is TGCAGTGCTAGAGATGGGACTAGCGGCTACGAGCAGTACTTC. Its translation: CSARDGTSGYEQYF.

This clone was recorded at least ten times. V usage is TRBV20-1 and J usage is TRBJ2-1; 10 positions agree with TRBD1. Germline V gene data show CDR1 as DFQATT and CDR2 as SNEGSKA (reference sequence). The ends lost 7 bases at V and 13 bases at J; junction bases unmatched: 16. This CDR3 spans 14 amino acids. Here the CDR3 reads CSVRDRGMSSAQFF. Written as DNA, the CDR3 is TGCAGTGTTAGGGACAGGGGAATGAGCAGTGCCCAGTTCTTC.

This clone was counted many times. This same CDR3 is encoded by further DNA sequences in the sample. The chain recombines TRBV2 with TRBJ1-2, with 10 bases aligning to TRBD1. CDR1 is SNHLY and CDR2 is FYNNEI in the germline V gene. The trim removed 6 bases at V and 2 bases at J, leaving 0 bases unmatched. The CDR3 runs 13 residues. The CDR3 sequence is CASRGQGNYGYTF. CDR3 in DNA: TGTGCCAGCAGGGGACAGGGGAACTATGGCTACACCTTC.

At least ten counts were recorded for this clone. The chain is built from TRBV5-6 and TRBJ2-2; D remains unclear. The germline V gene has CDR1 SGHDT and CDR2 YYEEEE. The CDR3 extends over 15 amino acids. Trimming left V 1 base short and J 2 bases short, with 9 bases between. The CDR3: CASSLYRVNTGELFF. CDR3 sequence (DNA): TGTGCCAGCAGCTTGTATAGGGTAAACACCGGGGAGCTGTTTTTT.

The chain recombines TRBV7-3 with TRBJ1-1; TRBD1 is a possible D gene (5 bases). This CDR3 is built from 13 residues. Trimming took off 4 bases at V and 4 bases at J, with 10 bases between the two ends. CDR1 and CDR2 from the germline V gene are SGHTA and FQGTGA. The CDR3 DNA reads as TGTGCCAGCAGCTCGGGACCCCTCACTGAAGCTTTCTTT. Translated, it gives CASSSGPLTEAFF. Full variable domain (missing parts from reference TRBV7-3 and TRBJ1-1): GAGVSQTPSNKVTEKGKYVELRCDPISGHTALYWYRQSLGQGPEFLIYFQGTGAADDSGLPNDRFFAVRPEGSVSTLKIQRTERGDSAVYLCASSSGPLTEAFFGQGTRLTVV.

V usage is TRBV28 and J usage is TRBJ1-3; weak D call: TRBD1 (5 bases). V lost 5 bases to trimming and J lost 0 bases, with 14 bases between them. There are 16 residues in the CDR3. Germline V gives CDR1 MDHEN, CDR2 SYDVKM. DNA for the CDR3: TGTGCCAGCAGTCCGCCGGGACTCAACTCTGGAAACACCATATATTTT. Its translation: CASSPPGLNSGNTIYF.

In its sample, this clone ranks as medium-sized. This sequence joins TRBV15 and TRBJ2-5; 12 nucleotides match TRBD2. Trimming at V came to 10 bases and at J to 4 bases, leaving 4 bases not matched to a gene. There are 13 residues in the CDR3. Per the germline V gene, CDR1 is LNHNV and CDR2 is YYDKDF (reference sequence). The CDR3 spells CASSGLAGETQYF. In DNA form, the CDR3 reads TGTGCCAGCTCGGGACTAGCGGGAGAGACCCAGTACTTC.

This clone has ten or more counts. The chain recombines TRBV5-1 with TRBJ1-1, with D possibly matching TRBD1 (5 bases). Germline assignment: CDR1 SGHRS and CDR2 YFSETQ. The V gene lost 4 bases and the J gene lost 0 bases, with 10 bases spanning the gap. The CDR3 sequence is 14 residues long. CDR3 region: CASSRGRMNTEAFF. DNA for the CDR3: TGCGCCAGCAGCCGGGGACGGATGAACACTGAAGCTTTCTTT.

This clone was observed at least ten times. This rearrangement joins TRBV28 to TRBJ2-5, with 10 bases identical to TRBD1. After removal of 5 bases from V and 3 bases from J, the junction contained 9 bases not matched to a gene. Per germline, CDR1 MDHEN and CDR2 SYDVKM. CDR3 length: 16 amino acids. CDR3 protein: CASSPSGTGAKETQYF. The CDR3, as DNA: TGTGCCAGCAGTCCCAGCGGGACAGGGGCTAAAGAGACCCAGTACTTC.

This clone was found many times. The chain has TRBV2 and TRBJ2-3; no clear D gene. Germline CDR1 and CDR2: SNHLY and FYNNEI. Trimming took off 5 bases at V and 2 bases at J, with 5 bases between the two ends. There are 12 residues in the CDR3. The CDR3, as DNA: TGTGCCAGCAGTTCGTACACAGATACGCAGTATTTT. This sequence encodes CASSSYTDTQYF.

There are many counts of this clone. The sample carries other DNA sequences with the same CDR3. The chain employs TRBV7-2 and TRBJ2-1; 9 nucleotides agree with TRBD2. The CDR3 consists of 15 residues. Germline V lookup: CDR1 SGHTA, CDR2 FQGNSA. V lost 3 bases to trimming and J lost 0 bases; unmatched junction nucleotides: 0. Here the CDR3 reads CASSFSGGSYNEQFF. The CDR3 DNA reads TGTGCCAGCAGCTTTAGCGGGGGCTCCTACAATGAGCAGTTCTTC. Supplemented by reference TRBV7-2 and TRBJ2-1, the full variable domain reads GAGVSQSPSNKVTEKGKDVELRCDPISGHTALYWYRQSLGQGLEFLIYFQGNSAPDKSGLPSDRFSAERTGGSVSTLTIQRTQQEDSAVYLCASSFSGGSYNEQFFGPGTRLTVL.

Ten or more counts support this clone. The rearrangement links TRBV11-1 to TRBJ1-1; 8 bases fit TRBD1. V gave up 8 bases and J gave up 7 bases; unmatched junction bases: 9. Looked up from germline, CDR1 is SGHAT and CDR2 is FQDESV (reference sequence). The CDR3 covers 13 residues. In DNA, the CDR3 is TGTGCCAGCGACTATGGACAGGGCCTTGAAGCTTTCTTT. Translated, it gives CASDYGQGLEAFF.